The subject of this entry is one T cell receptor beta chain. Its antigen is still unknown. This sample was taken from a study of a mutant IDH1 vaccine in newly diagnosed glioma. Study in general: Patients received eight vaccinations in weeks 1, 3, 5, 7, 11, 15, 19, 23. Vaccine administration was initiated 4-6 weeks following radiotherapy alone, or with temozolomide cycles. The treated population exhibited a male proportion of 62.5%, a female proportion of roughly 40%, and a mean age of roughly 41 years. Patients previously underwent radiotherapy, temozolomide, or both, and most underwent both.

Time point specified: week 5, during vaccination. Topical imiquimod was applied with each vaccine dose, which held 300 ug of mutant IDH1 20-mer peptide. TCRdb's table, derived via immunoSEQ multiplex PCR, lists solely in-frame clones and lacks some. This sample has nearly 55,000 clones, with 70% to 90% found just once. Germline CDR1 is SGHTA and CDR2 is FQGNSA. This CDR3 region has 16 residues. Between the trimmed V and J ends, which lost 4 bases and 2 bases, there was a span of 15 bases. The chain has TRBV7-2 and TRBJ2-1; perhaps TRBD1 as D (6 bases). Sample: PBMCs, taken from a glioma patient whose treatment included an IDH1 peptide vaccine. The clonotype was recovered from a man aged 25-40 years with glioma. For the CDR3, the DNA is TGTGCCAGCAGCTACCGAGTAGGGGGACCCTACAATGAGCAGTTCTTC. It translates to CASSYRVGGPYNEQFF.